Listed below are T cell receptor beta chains from one sample, sequenced in a study of blood T cell repertoires in COVID-19. Assay used: immunoSEQ multiplex PCR; TCRdb lists only in-frame clones, some missing. The sample has 100,000 or so clones, about 90% seen once. Sequenced: peripheral blood. The receptors were gathered from a man aged 25-45 years in a cohort sampled during active COVID-19. The CDR3 runs from the conserved cysteine through the conserved F or W. The D gene is left open where the match is weak. Rows give clone size only sometimes, using once, few, many, or a class for an expanded clone.

v_call	clone_size	d_call	j_call	cdr3_aa	cdr3_nt
TRBV6-2/TRBV6-3	-	TRBD2	TRBJ2-2	CASSYVSGVHTGELFF	TGTGCCAGCAGTTACGTTAGCGGGGTCCACACCGGGGAGCTGTTTTTT
TRBV5-1	-	TRBD2	TRBJ2-1	CASSQGLAGGNEQFF	TGCGCCAGCAGCCAGGGACTAGCGGGGGGCAATGAGCAGTTCTTC
TRBV4-3	-	TRBD2	TRBJ2-3	CASSPLAGGHAQYF	TGCGCCAGCAGCCCCCTAGCGGGTGGGCATGCGCAGTATTTT
TRBV29-1	-	TRBD1	TRBJ2-5	CSGVQGVVRETQYF	TGCAGCGGGGTCCAGGGGGTAGTACGAGAGACCCAGTACTTC
TRBV5-1	-	-	TRBJ1-1	CASSLRGSGNTEAFF	TGCGCCAGCAGCTTGCGGGGGTCGGGGAACACTGAAGCTTTCTTT
TRBV7-9	-	-	TRBJ1-4	CASSLGRGEEKLFF	TGTGCCAGCAGCTTAGGGCGGGGTGAGGAAAAACTGTTTTTT
TRBV30	-	TRBD1	TRBJ2-5	CAWKGQGQETQYF	TGTGCCTGGAAAGGACAGGGCCAAGAGACCCAGTACTTC
TRBV5-1	few	TRBD2	TRBJ2-3	CASMSGGATDTQYF	TGCGCCAGCATGAGCGGGGGGGCCACAGATACGCAGTATTTT
TRBV18	-	-	TRBJ2-7	CASSPPNGYEQYF	TGTGCCAGCTCACCACCGAACGGCTACGAGCAGTACTTC
TRBV28	-	TRBD1	TRBJ1-2	CASSVGQGGGYTF	TGTGCCAGCAGCGTGGGACAGGGGGGCGGCTACACCTTC
TRBV18	-	-	TRBJ2-1	CASSPSSKRIYNEQFF	TGTGCCAGCTCACCTTCTAGCAAGCGAATCTACAATGAGCAGTTCTTC
TRBV7-9	-	TRBD1	TRBJ2-7	CASSPRTGGHEQYF	TGTGCCAGCAGCCCCCGGACAGGGGGTCACGAGCAGTACTTC
TRBV21-1	-	-	TRBJ2-2	CASRHRGPTGELFF	TGTGCCAGCAGACACAGGGGACCCACCGGGGAGCTGTTTTTT
TRBV5-6	once	-	TRBJ2-3	CASSRDILVADTQYF	TGTGCCAGCAGCCGGGACATTCTAGTCGCGGATACGCAGTATTTT
TRBV19	-	-	TRBJ2-5	CASSILAGQETQYF	TGTGCCAGTAGTATTCTGGCAGGACAAGAGACCCAGTACTTC
TRBV19	many	TRBD1	TRBJ1-6	CASSPTTGGAGIGSPLHF	TGTGCCAGTAGTCCAACCACAGGGGGCGCTGGAATTGGATCACCCCTCCACTTT
TRBV12-5	-	-	TRBJ1-5	CASGSRYPGEGSNQPQHF	TGTGCTAGTGGTTCCCGGTACCCAGGGGAGGGTAGCAATCAGCCCCAGCATTTT
TRBV19	-	TRBD2	TRBJ2-5	CASSTGTSGGETQYF	TGTGCCAGTAGTACCGGGACTAGCGGGGGAGAGACCCAGTACTTC
TRBV6-2/TRBV6-3	once	TRBD1	TRBJ1-3	CASSDRYRGPSGNTIYF	TGTGCCAGCAGCGACCGATACAGGGGGCCGTCTGGAAACACCATATATTTT
TRBV2	-	TRBD1	TRBJ1-1	CASTRQGDLLNTEAFF	TGTGCCAGCACCCGACAGGGAGACCTCCTGAACACTGAAGCTTTCTTT
TRBV9	-	-	TRBJ2-3	CASSVGVTQYF	TGTGCCAGCAGCGTAGGAGTAACGCAGTATTTT
TRBV19	-	-	TRBJ1-6	CASSIVREGNSPLHF	TGTGCCAGTAGTATCGTCAGGGAGGGAAATTCACCCCTCCACTTT